This T cell receptor beta chain was obtained from a study of regulatory T cells in long-lasting Graves disease. Background on the study: Those Graves' patients who were newly diagnosed had been on antithyroid drugs under 3 months.

iRepertoire HTBI primers and Arm-PCR of CDR3 regions built TCR beta libraries. Per the authors' pipeline: Identification of gene segments yielded over 60 TRBV and 14 TRBJ across samples. In TCRdb, the multiplex PCR reads were re-called with MiXCR into one record per CDR3 protein. The V and J calls were not made by the authors but by TCRdb's processing. The sample consists of hundreds of thousands of distinct CDR3 sequences, around 15% of them appearing once. This clonotype was found many times. CDR3 length equals 16 residues. The V and J ends lost 0 bases and 3 bases, in that order; junction bases with no gene match: 6. From germline, CDR1 is LGHDT and CDR2 YNNKEL (reference sequence). Time point reported: newly diagnosed GD, antithyroid drugs for less than 3 months. The TCR library was prepared using RNA isolated from PBMCs. A volume of 9 to 9.5 milliliters of peripheral blood was collected in EDTA tubes.

The chain recombines TRBV3-1 with TRBJ2-7; 9 bases agree with TRBD2. This clonotype was sampled from a female donor with Graves disease. The source material was peripheral blood mononuclear cells (PBMCs), sampled at new diagnosis, from a patient treated with antithyroid drugs. The CDR3 bases are TGTGCCAGCAGCCAAGACCCTAGCGGGATTTTCTACGAGCAGTACTTC. This codes for CASSQDPSGIFYEQYF.